This T cell receptor beta chain was obtained from a study of regulatory T cells in long-lasting Graves disease. General study results and limits: Persistent-disease Graves' patients showed less TCR diversity than new cases.

Time point of the sample: newly diagnosed GD, antithyroid drugs for less than 3 months. PBMC-extracted RNA yielded the TCR library. Combining iRepertoire HTBI primers with Arm-PCR of CDR3 regions, the authors built TCR beta libraries. MiXCR was run by TCRdb on the multiplex PCR reads, yielding one entry per CDR3 protein. The top ten hold more than 30% of the sample, which has 250,000 to 400,000 distinct CDR3 sequences, under 20% seen once. Only a few counts were recorded for this clonotype. What it binds is not known. This receptor was obtained from a female donor with Graves disease. Sequenced material: peripheral blood mononuclear cells (PBMCs), taken at new diagnosis, from a patient treated with antithyroid drugs.

The CDR3 DNA reads as TGTGCCAGCAGCGTAGGGAAGGGTCCTGGAAACACCATATATTTT. Residues: CASSVGKGPGNTIYF. This rearrangement joins TRBV9 to TRBJ1-3; unclear D gene. This CDR3 is 15 amino acids long. CDR1 and CDR2 from the germline V gene are SGDLS and YYNGEE. V was clipped by 0 bases and J by 2 bases, with 9 bases between them.